The T cell receptor (beta chain) under discussion was sequenced for a study of shared T cell receptors in the human thymus. The CDR3 sequence is 14 residues long. Germline V gives CDR1 SSHAT, CDR2 FNYEAQ (reference sequence). Clones were sequenced by immunoSEQ multiplex PCR, and TCRdb holds only the in-frame ones, with some missing. This sample has approximately 490,000 clones, with more than 75% found just once. The sample was also reused in another study, on human thymus T cells. That publication notes: Healthy Finnish infants undergoing corrective surgery for congenital heart defects provided the donor material. The thymus tissue came from resections taken during corrective heart surgery. An apparent bias in V and J gene usage was seen in thymic and blood repertoires.

This sequence was found in a boy under three years old with a congenital heart defect. The sequencing sample was made of thymocytes. J is TRBJ2-1 and V is TRBV7-7, with 7 bases identical to TRBD1. CDR3 protein: CANRRQGDGNEQFF. CDR3 nucleotides: TGTGCTAACAGGAGGCAGGGGGATGGCAATGAGCAGTTCTTC.